The 32 T cell receptor beta chains below come from one sample, sequenced in a study of CD8 T cells in Susac syndrome. With random hexamers, reverse transcription was performed on roughly 0.5 to 1 ug of RNA. TCRdb re-derived calls from the immunoSEQ multiplex PCR reads in MiXCR, one entry per CDR3 protein. The data contain about 83,000 distinct CDR3 sequences, about 96% of them singletons. Sequenced material: CD8+ T cells from PBMCs. The receptors were gathered from a human donor with Susac syndrome.

V and J are TRBV9 and TRBJ1-1; D is perhaps TRBD1 (5 bases). This CDR3 is built from 13 residues. Germline V gene sequence: CDR1 SGDLS, CDR2 YYNGEE. V was trimmed by 5 bases and J by 2 bases, leaving 10 bases between them. CDR3 coding DNA: TGTGCCAGCAGTGACAGTCTTAACACTGAAGCTTTCTTT. Its translation is CASSDSLNTEAFF.

The CDR3: CASSLPVGSGGPGPKETQYF. DNA of the CDR3: TGTGCCAGCAGCCTACCAGTTGGTAGCGGGGGCCCCGGCCCCAAAGAGACCCAGTACTTC. The J gene is TRBJ2-5, the V gene TRBV9, with 9 bases lining up with TRBD2. The CDR3 consists of 20 residues. Trimming cost V 4 bases and J 3 bases; bases outside gene matches: 22. Germline V gene sequence: CDR1 SGDLS, CDR2 YYNGEE.

This rearrangement joins TRBV5-6 to TRBJ2-1; either TRBD1 or TRBD2 may supply D (5 bases each). Germline loops: CDR1 SGHDT, CDR2 YYEEEE. This CDR3 contains 13 residues. Trimming took off 4 bases at V and 8 bases at J, with 13 bases between the two ends. CDR3 coding DNA: TGTGCCAGCAGCGGGGACCCCTTGGATGAGCAGTTCTTC. As protein: CASSGDPLDEQFF.

The chain employs TRBV7-6 and TRBJ2-3; 9 bases agree with TRBD2. Germline CDR1 is SGHVS and CDR2 is FNYEAQ. V was clipped by 4 bases and J by 9 bases; unmatched bases: 5. The CDR3 has 13 amino acids. The CDR3 DNA follows: TGTGCCAGCAGCTCCAGCGGGAGGACGACGCAGTATTTT. Protein: CASSSSGRTTQYF. The complete variable domain, with remaining parts taken from reference TRBV7-6 and TRBJ2-3, reads GAGVSQSPRYKVTKRGQDVALRCDPISGHVSLYWYRQALGQGPEFLTYFNYEAQQDKSGLPNDRFSAERPEGSISTLTIQRTEQRDSAMYRCASSSSGRTTQYFGPGTRLTVL.

The chain joins TRBV7-8 to TRBJ2-5; 11 bases line up with TRBD2. This CDR3 has 19 residues. After removal of 6 bases from V and 5 bases from J, the junction contained 20 bases not matched to a gene. Germline V CDR1 and CDR2: SGHVS, FQNEAQ. CDR3 protein: CASRATLFSSGGILETQYF. The CDR3, as DNA: TGTGCCAGCAGAGCGACCCTCTTTTCTAGCGGGGGGATCCTTGAGACCCAGTACTTC.

CDR3 in amino acids: CASSLGTFEQFF. In nucleotides, the CDR3 is TGTGCCAGCAGCCTCGGGACTTTTGAGCAGTTCTTC. The gene calls are TRBV6-2 or TRBV6-3 and TRBJ2-1, with D possibly matching TRBD2 (6 bases). V shed 6 bases and J shed 9 bases, with 12 bases lying between them. This CDR3 is 12 amino acids long. Germline V lookup: CDR1 MNHEY, CDR2 SVGEGT.

The V gene is TRBV20-1, the J gene TRBJ2-7; D is possibly TRBD2 (6 bases). Germline CDR1 reads DFQATT; CDR2 reads SNEGSKA (reference sequence). The ends were cut back, 1 base at V and 0 bases at J, with 13 bases in the middle. This CDR3 has 15 amino acids. Written as DNA, the CDR3 is TGCAGTGCTAGAGGGGGTAGCGGCAACTCCTACGAGCAGTACTTC. Amino acids: CSARGGSGNSYEQYF.

This clonotype was recorded once. The rearrangement joins TRBV19 to TRBJ1-1; D perhaps matches TRBD1 (6 bases). The CDR3 is made up of 11 amino acids. Trimming left V 10 bases short and J 7 bases short, with 13 bases between. Germline values: CDR1 LNHDA, CDR2 SQIVND (reference sequence). CDR3 protein: CATSGQLEAFF. DNA of the CDR3: TGTGCCACCAGCGGACAGCTTGAAGCTTTCTTT.

The chain couples TRBV29-1 to TRBJ2-1; weak D call: TRBD2 (6 bases). The V and J ends lost 6 bases and 1 base respectively, with 13 bases between them. CDR1 and CDR2 (germline): SQVTM, ANQGSEA. This CDR3 comprises 14 residues. The chain's CDR3 is CSVRVAVSYNEQFF. In DNA form, the CDR3 reads TGCAGCGTCCGGGTAGCGGTATCCTACAATGAGCAGTTCTTC.

The chain is built from TRBV11-2 and TRBJ2-3; unclear D gene. This CDR3 region has 14 residues. Germline values: CDR1 SGHAT, CDR2 FQNNGV. V was pared by 0 bases and J by 2 bases, with 6 bases between. CDR3 in amino acids: CASSLDSFTDTQYF. DNA for the CDR3: TGTGCCAGCAGCTTAGATTCCTTCACAGATACGCAGTATTTT.

The J gene is TRBJ2-3, the V gene TRBV3-1; D unclear. Germline loops: CDR1 LGHDT, CDR2 YNNKEL (reference sequence). This CDR3 is 12 amino acids long. Trimming took off 4 bases at V and 4 bases at J, with 6 bases between the two ends. CDR3 in DNA: TGTGCCAGCAGCCGGTGGGCAGATACGCAGTATTTT. It codes for CASSRWADTQYF.

The chain couples TRBV30 to TRBJ2-1; maybe TRBD1 (6 bases). The CDR3 length is 14 residues. V was shortened by 0 bases and J by 2 bases, with 8 bases between the two germline ends. Germline assignment: CDR1 GTSNPN and CDR2 SVGIG (reference sequence). CDR3 nucleotides: TGTGCCTGGAGTGTAGGGGGTCCCTACAATGAGCAGTTCTTC. Residues: CAWSVGGPYNEQFF.

This rearrangement joins TRBV28 to TRBJ2-7, with TRBD2 as a possible D gene (6 bases). Trimming took off 6 bases at V and 2 bases at J, with 14 bases between the two ends. CDR1 MDHEN and CDR2 SYDVKM come from the germline V gene. This CDR3 is built from 14 residues. The CDR3 loop is CASRSGVLTYEQYV. The CDR3 DNA is TGTGCCAGCAGGTCGGGGGTTCTCACCTACGAGCAGTACGTC.

The V gene is TRBV30, the J gene TRBJ1-1; D uncertain. The CDR3 is 14 residues long. The V and J ends lost 0 bases and 2 bases respectively, with 10 bases between them. Germline values: CDR1 GTSNPN, CDR2 SVGIG (reference sequence). The CDR3 sequence is CAWSVGPPNTEAFF. The CDR3 nucleotides are TGTGCCTGGAGTGTCGGGCCCCCAAACACTGAAGCTTTCTTT.

This clonotype was counted once. V gene TRBV4-1 combines with J gene TRBJ2-1, with 10 bases aligning to TRBD2. The CDR3 runs 17 residues. Germline values: CDR1 MGHRA, CDR2 YSYEKL. Germline trimming cut 2 bases from V and 8 bases from J; bases unmatched to any gene: 12. CDR3 DNA sequence: TGCGCCAGCAGCCAATTTGACCTAGCGGGAGTTATCGATGAGCAGTTCTTC. This sequence encodes CASSQFDLAGVIDEQFF.

The V gene is TRBV30, the J gene TRBJ1-5, with a possible D match to TRBD1 (6 bases). There are 13 residues in the CDR3. The germline V and J ends were trimmed by 1 base and 3 bases, with 7 bases remaining between them. The germline CDR1 and CDR2 sequences are GTSNPN and SVGIG (reference sequence). CDR3 loop: CAWSGQDNQPQHF. Written as DNA, the CDR3 is TGTGCCTGGAGTGGACAGGACAATCAGCCCCAGCATTTT.

V gene TRBV29-1 combines with J gene TRBJ1-2; D is unresolved. V was shortened by 3 bases and J by 4 bases, with 15 bases between the two germline ends. The germline V gene encodes CDR1 SQVTM and CDR2 ANQGSEA. The CDR3 contains 14 residues. The CDR3 region is CSVEDPWVIYGYTF. The CDR3 coding sequence is TGCAGCGTTGAGGACCCTTGGGTTATCTATGGCTACACCTTC.

The V gene is TRBV27, the J gene TRBJ2-7; no clear D. Germline-derived CDR1 and CDR2 are MNHEY and SMNVEV (reference sequence). The CDR3 runs to 12 residues. Trimming stripped 3 bases from V and 0 bases from J, with 3 bases between. CDR3 nucleotides: TGTGCCAGCAGTTTCAACTCCTACGAGCAGTACTTC. It codes for CASSFNSYEQYF.

CDR3 sequence reads: CASSIDYSSGVYNEQFF. In nucleotides, the CDR3 is TGTGCCAGTAGTATAGATTATAGTAGCGGGGTCTACAATGAGCAGTTCTTC. This sequence joins TRBV19 and TRBJ2-1; 8 bases fit TRBD2. V was clipped by 0 bases and J by 3 bases; unmatched bases: 7. This CDR3 region has 17 residues. CDR1 and CDR2 (germline): LNHDA, SQIVND (reference sequence).

This chain uses TRBV9 with TRBJ2-1; a weak D match, TRBD1 (7 bases). The V end lost 5 bases, the J end lost 9 bases, and 12 bases lay between the germline ends. The CDR3 loop spans 12 amino acids. From germline, CDR1 is SGDLS and CDR2 YYNGEE. The chain's CDR3 is CASREGAGEQFF. The CDR3, as DNA: TGTGCCAGCAGGGAGGGGGCAGGTGAGCAGTTCTTC.

This chain connects TRBV20-1 to TRBJ1-1; D is ambiguous. This CDR3 comprises 13 residues. The V gene's germline CDR1 is DFQATT and CDR2 SNEGSKA (reference sequence). Trimming shortened V by 1 base and J by 8 bases, and 14 bases separated the two germline ends. This CDR3 reads CSARVWGGTEAFF. The DNA of the CDR3 is TGCAGTGCTAGAGTTTGGGGTGGTACGGAAGCTTTCTTT.

The gene calls are TRBV25-1 and TRBJ2-7, with 8 bases aligning to TRBD2. V shed 5 bases and J 4 bases; nucleotides not matched to a gene: 7. From germline, CDR1 is MGHDK and CDR2 SYGVNS. The CDR3 runs to 14 residues. The CDR3 DNA follows: TGTGCCAGCAGTCCCCTCACTAGCGGATACGAGCAGTACTTC. Translated: CASSPLTSGYEQYF.

The chain is built from TRBV13 and TRBJ2-5; 7 nucleotides line up with TRBD1. The CDR3 has 14 residues. CDR1 and CDR2 (germline): PRHDT, FYEKMQ (reference sequence). The V segment lost 5 bases and the J segment 1 base; nucleotides outside the gene matches: 4. CDR3 protein: CASSTRQGQETQYF. In DNA, the CDR3 is TGTGCCAGCAGCACACGACAGGGCCAAGAGACCCAGTACTTC.

The genes are TRBV27 and TRBJ2-7, with D possibly matching TRBD2 (5 bases). Germline V lookup: CDR1 MNHEY, CDR2 SMNVEV (reference sequence). V was cut by 7 bases and J by 3 bases, with 16 bases left in between. This CDR3 comprises 14 residues. In DNA, the CDR3 is TGTGCCAGCAAACCGGGAACGTGGGTCTACGAGCAGTACTTC. Residues: CASKPGTWVYEQYF.

The gene calls are TRBV24-1 and TRBJ2-1; D may correspond to TRBD1 or TRBD2 (5 bases each). The CDR3 is 14 amino acids. V lost 4 bases and J 8 bases, leaving 14 bases between the germline ends. The germline V gene has CDR1 KGHDR and CDR2 SFDVKD. CDR3 nucleotide sequence: TGTGCCACCAGTGACCCGGGGCTCTCGGATGAGCAGTTCTTC. Amino acids: CATSDPGLSDEQFF.

V usage is TRBV20-1 and J usage is TRBJ1-1; no clear D. The CDR3 consists of 13 residues. Trimming cost V 1 base and J 4 bases, with 10 bases left between them. Germline V gives CDR1 DFQATT, CDR2 SNEGSKA (reference sequence). The CDR3 spells CSARGALGTEAFF. The CDR3 DNA is TGCAGTGCTAGAGGGGCCTTAGGCACTGAAGCTTTCTTT.

The chain links TRBV20-1 to TRBJ2-7; 8 bases are a match to TRBD1. The V segment lost 2 bases and the J segment 3 bases; nucleotides outside the gene matches: 9. CDR3 length: 15 amino acids. Germline V gene lookup returns CDR1 DFQATT and CDR2 SNEGSKA (reference sequence). In nucleotides, the CDR3 is TGCAGTGCTAGACCCTCGACAGGGGCCCTCTACGAGCAGTACTTC. Its protein product is CSARPSTGALYEQYF.

This rearrangement joins TRBV20-1 to TRBJ2-1, with 7 nucleotides matching TRBD2. The germline gives CDR1 DFQATT, CDR2 SNEGSKA (reference sequence). This CDR3 is 14 amino acids long. The J segment lost 4 bases and the V segment lost 4 bases, leaving 7 bases of the junction unmatched. CDR3 sequence: CSANRDYPYNEQFF. CDR3 nucleotide sequence: TGCAGTGCTAACCGGGACTACCCATACAATGAGCAGTTCTTC.

The chain has TRBV9 and TRBJ2-1; D is possibly TRBD2 (5 bases). V lost 1 base and J 7 bases, leaving 9 bases between the germline ends. Germline V CDR1 and CDR2: SGDLS, YYNGEE. The CDR3 has 13 residues. The CDR3 loop reads CASSVQRENEQFF. The CDR3 DNA is TGTGCCAGCAGCGTACAAAGGGAGAATGAGCAGTTCTTC.

V and J are TRBV18 and TRBJ1-5; no clear D. This CDR3 has 16 residues. V lost 2 bases, J lost 4 bases, and 15 bases lay in between. From germline, CDR1 is KGHSH and CDR2 LQKENI. The CDR3 bases are TGTGCCAGCTCACCAATAGGGCCCCCAAGAAATCAGCCCCAGCATTTT. This gives the protein CASSPIGPPRNQPQHF.

This chain links TRBV20-1 with TRBJ2-7; 9 bases are shared with TRBD2. The CDR3 has 13 residues. The ends lost 7 bases at V and 5 bases at J; junction bases unmatched: 9. Per the germline V gene, CDR1 is DFQATT and CDR2 is SNEGSKA (reference sequence). The CDR3 region has the DNA TGCAGTGTCCACCTAGCGGGATTCCACGAGCAGTACTTC. Its protein product is CSVHLAGFHEQYF.

This clonotype was observed a few times. V is TRBV11-2 and J is TRBJ2-7; D is undetermined. CDR1 and CDR2 from the germline V gene are SGHAT and FQNNGV. Trimming removed 1 base at V and 6 bases at J, with 7 bases between. CDR3 length: 12 residues. The CDR3 coding sequence is TGTGCCAGCAGCTTAGGCCAGCTCGAGCAGTACTTC. Protein product: CASSLGQLEQYF.